The clone carrying this T cell receptor (beta chain) has more than one count but fewer than ten. Its antigen is as yet unknown. This entry comes from a study of beta chain features in type 1 diabetes. For the study at large: No age, gender or cell yield differences were seen between patients and healthy donors. General study results and limits: Type 1 diabetes patients had moderately but significantly shorter TCRB CDR3s in all four CD4+ subsets. Naive, central memory and Treg TCRB repertoires seemed to resemble each other more closely in patients than they did in healthy donors.

Averaging approximately 0.11 L, one heparinised blood draw came from each individual donor. CDR1 and CDR2 (germline): LGHNA, YNFKEQ. CDR3 length: 15 amino acids. V gave up 0 bases and J gave up 4 bases; unmatched junction bases: 3. Reverse transcribing all isolated RNA meant expressed TCRB transcripts were sequenced. The repertoire was sequenced with immunoSEQ multiplex PCR; TCRdb's copy has only in-frame clones and lacks some. The sample lists around 350,000 clones; around 12% were seen once. The receptor's source is a man between 18 and 35 years old in good health. The sample comprised naive CD4+ T cells from blood. V usage is TRBV4-2 and J usage is TRBJ1-5, with 7 bases aligning to TRBD1. This chain's CDR3 is CASSQEGQPNQPQHF. The CDR3 nucleotides read TGTGCCAGCAGCCAAGAGGGACAGCCTAATCAGCCCCAGCATTTT.